The T cell receptor beta chain described here comes from a study of T cell responses to AZD1222 COVID-19 vaccine (dated by TCRdb to the early 2020s). With respect to the entire study: AZD1222 recipients given second doses at about 4 weeks or at about 12 weeks were pooled, since spike-specific TCR depth and breadth were not found to differ between the two schedules. Trial participants were enrolled by age into 18-55, 56-69 and 70-plus year subgroups, with approximately 150, 30 and 60 TCR-sequenced participants respectively. A total of 230 to 250 trial participants underwent TCR sequencing, of whom 207 received two doses of AZD1222 and about 26 received two doses of the MenACWY control vaccine. The research as a whole found: The 56-69-year group was small, and its depth increase did not reach significance, likely because of low power. Nearly half of unique spike-specific TCRs reportedly recognized epitopes outside regions mutated in the B.1.351 and B.1.1.7 variants. Conclusions about previously exposed vaccinees were limited because only six AZD1222 recipients were SARS-CoV-2 seropositive at baseline. Because no day 14 peak-response samples were available, the repertoires could be characterized only after the peak T cell response. After two AZD1222 doses, spike-specific TCR breadth and depth were significantly higher than at day 0 and than in MenACWY recipients. The vaccine-associated CD4 TCRs covered the entire spike protein, and the dominant responses fell in regions 160-218 and 743-854. Most participants were white British and females outnumbered males, and the authors suggested that clonal diversity may have been underestimated.

The CDR3 regions of human TCRbeta chains were subjected to immunosequencing. Regarding the original processing steps: Repertoire TCRs were checked for matches against a reference library of SARS-CoV-2-specific TCRs that had been generated using the MIRA antigen-specificity platform. Breadth meant the fraction of unique TCRs that were SARS-CoV-2-associated, whereas depth meant the fraction of total T cells that were SARS-CoV-2-associated. Each spike-specific TCR was assigned to its reactive spike region and to a CD4 or CD8 class using the MIRA data. Log10-transformed breadth and depth values were compared by one-way ANOVA with Sidak's multiple comparisons tests. This immuneACCESS table, as held by TCRdb, lists in-frame sequences with V and J called but not all clones. Of the missing ones, under half trace to an unresolved V gene in checked studies; the others have no known cause. For V, J and clone size, that table is used; D and trimming come from the DNA. For this sample the table gives 50,000 to 55,000 clones, of which around 84% were detected only once. 25% to 30% of the sample is held by the ten biggest clonotypes.

From the cysteine through the phenylalanine, the CDR3 covers 20 amino acids. The entry retains the CDR3 DNA only, 60 bases that are in frame from base 1. Here V drops 0 bases and J drops 3 bases, and the junction holds 20 bases not matched to any gene. For CDR1 and CDR2, the germline V gene (reference sequence) lists LNHNV and YYDKDF. In the case of this clone: Its target antigen remains unknown. No base quality information exists; no much larger clone differs at one position.

According to the study, the label for this sample's time point signals: baseline before first vaccination. Vaccinee samples came from UK trials COV001 and COV002, including a single-blind randomized controlled phase 2/3 trial of AZD1222 (ChAdOx1 nCoV-19) in healthy adults. For TCRbeta chain sequencing, PBMC samples were collected from trial participants at day 0 and at day 28 after the second dose. This TCR was sampled from an adult in good health. Sequenced material: peripheral blood, taken on day 0 of AZD1222 vaccination. The sequence is built from TRBV15 and TRBJ2-7; TRBD1 matches 7 bases in the middle. In nucleotide form, the sequence is TGTGCCACCAGCAGAGATCCCCCCGGGACAGCGGACTTGACTGGCTACGAGCAGTACTTC. The resulting protein is CATSRDPPGTADLTGYEQYF.